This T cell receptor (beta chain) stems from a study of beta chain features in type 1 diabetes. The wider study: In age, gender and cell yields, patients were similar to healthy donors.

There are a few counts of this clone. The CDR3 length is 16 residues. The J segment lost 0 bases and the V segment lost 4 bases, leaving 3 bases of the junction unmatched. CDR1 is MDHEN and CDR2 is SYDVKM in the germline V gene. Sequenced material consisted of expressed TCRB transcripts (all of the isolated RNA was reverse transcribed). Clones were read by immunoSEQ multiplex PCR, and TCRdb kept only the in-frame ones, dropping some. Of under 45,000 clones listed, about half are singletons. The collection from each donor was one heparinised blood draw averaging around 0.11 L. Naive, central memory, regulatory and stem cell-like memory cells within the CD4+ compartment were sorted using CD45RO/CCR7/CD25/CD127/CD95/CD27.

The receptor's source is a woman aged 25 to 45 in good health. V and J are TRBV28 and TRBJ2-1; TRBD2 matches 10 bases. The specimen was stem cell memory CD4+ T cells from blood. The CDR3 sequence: CASSSGLAASYNEQFF. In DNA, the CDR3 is TGTGCCAGCAGTTCAGGACTAGCGGCCTCCTACAATGAGCAGTTCTTC.